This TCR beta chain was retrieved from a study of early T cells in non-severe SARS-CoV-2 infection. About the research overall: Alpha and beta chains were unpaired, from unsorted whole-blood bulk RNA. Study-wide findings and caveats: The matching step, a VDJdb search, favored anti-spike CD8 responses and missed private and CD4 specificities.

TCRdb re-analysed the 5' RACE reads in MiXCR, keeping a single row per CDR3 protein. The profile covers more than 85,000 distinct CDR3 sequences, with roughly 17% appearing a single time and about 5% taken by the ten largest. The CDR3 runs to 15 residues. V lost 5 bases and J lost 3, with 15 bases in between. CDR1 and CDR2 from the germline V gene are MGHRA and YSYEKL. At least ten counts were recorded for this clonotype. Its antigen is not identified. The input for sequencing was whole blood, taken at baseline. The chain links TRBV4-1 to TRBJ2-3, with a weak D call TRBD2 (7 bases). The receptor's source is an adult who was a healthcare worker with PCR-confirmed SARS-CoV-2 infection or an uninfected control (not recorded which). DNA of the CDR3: TGCGCCAGCAGCGGGAGGGGGAGTGGGACAGATACGCAGTATTTT. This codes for CASSGRGSGTDTQYF.